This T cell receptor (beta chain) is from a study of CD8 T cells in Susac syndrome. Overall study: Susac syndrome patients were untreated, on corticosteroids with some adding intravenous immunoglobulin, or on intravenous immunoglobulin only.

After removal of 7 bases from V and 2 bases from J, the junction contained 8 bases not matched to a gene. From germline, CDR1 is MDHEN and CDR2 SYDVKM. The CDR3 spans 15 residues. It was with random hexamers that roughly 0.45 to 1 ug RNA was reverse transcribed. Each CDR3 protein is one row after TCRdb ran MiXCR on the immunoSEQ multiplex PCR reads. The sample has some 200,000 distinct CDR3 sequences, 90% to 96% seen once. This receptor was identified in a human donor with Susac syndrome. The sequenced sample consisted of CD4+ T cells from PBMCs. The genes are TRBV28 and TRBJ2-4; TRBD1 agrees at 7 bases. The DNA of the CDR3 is TGTGCCAGCAAGAAAGGGGGCTTGTCCAAAAACATTCAGTACTTC. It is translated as CASKKGGLSKNIQYF.